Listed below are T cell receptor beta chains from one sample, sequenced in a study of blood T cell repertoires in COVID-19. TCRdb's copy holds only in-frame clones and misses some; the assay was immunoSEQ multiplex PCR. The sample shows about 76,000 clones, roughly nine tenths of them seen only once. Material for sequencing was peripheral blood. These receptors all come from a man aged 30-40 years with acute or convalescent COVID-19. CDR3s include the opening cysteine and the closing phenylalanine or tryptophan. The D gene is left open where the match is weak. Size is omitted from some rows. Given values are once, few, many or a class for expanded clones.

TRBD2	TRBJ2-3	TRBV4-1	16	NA	CASSLLGEGRADTQYF	TGCGCCAGCAGCCTCCTCGGGGAGGGCCGCGCAGATACGCAGTATTTT
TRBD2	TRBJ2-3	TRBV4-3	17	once	CASSQETSGLSTDTQYF	TGCGCCAGCAGCCAAGAAACTAGCGGTCTTAGCACAGATACGCAGTATTTT
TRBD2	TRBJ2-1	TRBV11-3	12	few	CASGRGRNEQFF	TGTGCCAGCGGGAGGGGTCGGAATGAGCAGTTCTTC
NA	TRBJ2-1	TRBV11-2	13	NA	CASSPGHPNEQFF	TGTGCCAGCAGCCCGGGACACCCAAATGAGCAGTTCTTC
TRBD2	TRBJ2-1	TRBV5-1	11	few	CASSLEAGKFF	TGCGCCAGCAGCTTGGAAGCGGGAAAGTTCTTC
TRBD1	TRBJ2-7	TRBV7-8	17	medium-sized	CASSLGTGGQKSYEQYF	TGTGCCAGCAGCTTGGGGACAGGGGGCCAGAAAAGCTACGAGCAGTACTTC
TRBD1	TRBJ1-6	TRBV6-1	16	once	CASSEVGGAGNSPLHF	TGTGCCAGCAGTGAAGTAGGGGGCGCGGGAAATTCACCCCTCCACTTT
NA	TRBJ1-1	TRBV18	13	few	CASSPSMNTEAFF	TGTGCCAGCTCACCGAGCATGAACACTGAAGCTTTCTTT
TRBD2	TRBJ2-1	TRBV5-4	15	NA	CASSPGLALNNEQFF	TGTGCCAGCAGCCCCGGACTAGCGCTAAACAATGAGCAGTTCTTC
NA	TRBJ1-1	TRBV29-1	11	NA	CSGRLNTEAFF	TGCAGCGGCAGACTTAACACTGAAGCTTTCTTT
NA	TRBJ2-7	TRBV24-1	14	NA	CATSDSGRGDEQYF	TGTGCCACCAGTGATTCGGGCAGGGGAGACGAGCAGTACTTC
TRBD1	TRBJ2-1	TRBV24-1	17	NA	CATSDLSWGQGSREQFF	TGTGCCACCAGTGATTTGTCTTGGGGACAGGGCTCTCGGGAGCAGTTCTTC
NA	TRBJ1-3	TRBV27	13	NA	CASSLRAGNTIYF	TGTGCCAGCAGTTTACGGGCTGGAAACACCATATATTTT
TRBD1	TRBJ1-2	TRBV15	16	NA	CATSNSLTGTGGGYTF	TGTGCCACCAGCAATTCTTTAACCGGGACAGGGGGCGGCTACACCTTC
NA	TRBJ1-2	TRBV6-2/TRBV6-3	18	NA	CASSYKGDVETTNYGYTF	TGTGCCAGCAGTTACAAGGGGGACGTAGAAACGACTAACTATGGCTACACCTTC
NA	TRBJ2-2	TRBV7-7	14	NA	CASSSSRGTGELFF	TGTGCTAGCAGCTCTTCCCGAGGGACCGGGGAGCTGTTTTTT
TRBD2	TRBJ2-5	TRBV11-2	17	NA	CASSLAPAGEWIETQYF	TGTGCCAGCAGCTTAGCCCCAGCGGGAGAATGGATAGAGACCCAGTACTTC
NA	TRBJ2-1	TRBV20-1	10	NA	CSASINEQFF	TGCAGTGCAAGTATAAATGAGCAGTTCTTC
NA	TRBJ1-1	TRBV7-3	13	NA	CASSFLVSTEAFF	TGTGCCAGCAGCTTCCTGGTGAGCACTGAAGCTTTCTTT
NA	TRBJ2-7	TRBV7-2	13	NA	CASSPIQGNEQYF	TGTGCCAGCAGCCCCATCCAGGGTAACGAGCAGTACTTC
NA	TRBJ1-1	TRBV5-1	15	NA	CASSLARTPGAEAFF	TGCGCCAGCAGCTTGGCTCGTACTCCGGGGGCTGAAGCTTTCTTT
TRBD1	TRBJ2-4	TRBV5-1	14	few	CASSLEQGAYIQYF	TGCGCCAGCAGCTTGGAGCAGGGGGCATACATTCAGTACTTC
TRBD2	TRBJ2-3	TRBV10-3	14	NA	CAIGLAGATDTQYF	TGTGCCATCGGGTTAGCGGGAGCCACAGATACGCAGTATTTT
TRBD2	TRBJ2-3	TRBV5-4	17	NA	CASSLAVAGALTDTQYF	TGTGCCAGCAGCTTGGCTGTAGCGGGGGCTCTCACAGATACGCAGTATTTT
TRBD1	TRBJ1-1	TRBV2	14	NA	CASTLGQGWTEAFF	TGTGCCAGCACCCTAGGACAGGGGTGGACTGAAGCTTTCTTT
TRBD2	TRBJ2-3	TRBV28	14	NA	CASSLGGRTDTQYF	TGTGCCAGCAGTTTAGGCGGGAGAACAGATACGCAGTATTTT
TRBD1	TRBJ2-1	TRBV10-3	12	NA	CAISDRGNEQFF	TGTGCCATCAGTGACAGGGGGAATGAGCAGTTCTTC
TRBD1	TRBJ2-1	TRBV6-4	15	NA	CASSDSGQRHNEQFF	TGTGCCAGCAGTGACTCGGGACAGCGACACAATGAGCAGTTCTTC
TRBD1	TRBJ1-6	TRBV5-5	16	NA	CASSEGWDRYNSPLHF	TGTGCCAGCAGCGAAGGTTGGGACAGATATAATTCACCCCTCCACTTT
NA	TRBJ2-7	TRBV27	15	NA	CASSLALTSPYEQYF	TGTGCCAGCAGTTTAGCCCTGACTAGTCCCTACGAGCAGTACTTC
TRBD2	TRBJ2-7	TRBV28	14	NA	CASSFDLPGGKQYF	TGTGCCAGCAGTTTTGACCTTCCGGGGGGAAAGCAGTACTTC
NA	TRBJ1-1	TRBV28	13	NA	CASMGRTNTEAFF	TGTGCCAGCATGGGGCGGACGAACACTGAAGCTTTCTTT
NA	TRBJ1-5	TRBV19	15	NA	CARSQNRYSNQPQHF	TGTGCCAGAAGTCAGAACCGTTATAGCAATCAGCCCCAGCATTTT
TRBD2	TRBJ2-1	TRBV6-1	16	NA	CASSGLASPLRNEQFF	TGTGCCAGCAGTGGACTAGCTTCACCCTTACGGAATGAGCAGTTCTTC
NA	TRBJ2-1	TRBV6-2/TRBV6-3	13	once	CASSYSSLNEQFF	TGTGCCAGCAGTTACTCTTCTCTTAATGAGCAGTTCTTC
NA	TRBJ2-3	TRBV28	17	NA	CASSLSRPRDRTDTQYF	TGTGCCAGCAGTTTAAGCCGTCCCAGGGATAGAACAGATACGCAGTATTTT
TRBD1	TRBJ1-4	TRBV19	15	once	CASSPWTGPNEKLFF	TGTGCCAGTAGTCCCTGGACAGGCCCTAATGAAAAACTGTTTTTT
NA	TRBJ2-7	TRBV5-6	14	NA	CASSGPPGTNEQYF	TGTGCCAGCAGCGGCCCACCGGGAACCAACGAGCAGTACTTC
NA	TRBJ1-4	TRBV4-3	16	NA	CASSQRYRDSFEKLFF	TGCGCCAGCAGCCAACGCTACAGGGATTCTTTCGAAAAACTGTTTTTT
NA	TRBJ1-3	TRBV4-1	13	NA	CASTGFSGNTIYF	TGCGCCAGCACCGGTTTTTCTGGAAACACCATATATTTT
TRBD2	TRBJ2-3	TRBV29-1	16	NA	CSKRPRGLGGTDTQYF	TGCAGCAAACGACCCCGGGGACTAGGGGGCACAGATACGCAGTATTTT
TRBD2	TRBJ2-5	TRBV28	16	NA	CASSSRGVAVGETQYF	TGTGCCAGCAGTTCCCGGGGGGTAGCGGTAGGGGAGACCCAGTACTTC
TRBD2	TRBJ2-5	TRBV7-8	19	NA	CASSQTRTGLAGGFETQYF	TGTGCCAGCAGCCAGACAAGGACAGGCCTAGCGGGAGGGTTTGAGACCCAGTACTTC
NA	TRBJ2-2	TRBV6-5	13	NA	CASSYEAGGELFF	TGTGCCAGCAGTTACGAAGCGGGCGGGGAGCTGTTTTTT
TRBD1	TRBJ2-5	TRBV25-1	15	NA	CASSDPTGPRETQYF	TGTGCCAGCAGTGACCCGACAGGGCCTCGGGAGACCCAGTACTTC
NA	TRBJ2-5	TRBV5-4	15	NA	CASSRKRHVQETQYF	TGTGCCAGCAGCCGGAAGAGACATGTCCAAGAGACCCAGTACTTC
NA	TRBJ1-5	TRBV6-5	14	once	CASRLYRDNQPQHF	TGTGCCAGCAGGCTCTACAGGGATAATCAGCCCCAGCATTTT
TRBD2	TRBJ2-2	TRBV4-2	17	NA	CASSQVGTSGNTGELFF	TGTGCCAGCAGCCAAGTTGGGACTAGCGGGAACACCGGGGAGCTGTTTTTT